Following are 28 T cell receptor beta chains from one sample sequenced in a study of human T cells and chemical hapten exposure. TCRdb re-analysed the RACE reads in MiXCR, keeping a single row per CDR3 protein. The data hold 190,000 or so distinct CDR3 sequences, with about 25% observed a single time. Stated time point: patch test 3, about 24 weeks after DPC sensitization. Documented treatment: therapeutic diphenylcyclopropenone sensitization with weekly scalp DPC. This specimen was whole blood, taken in connection with sensitization to the hapten diphenylcyclopropenone (DPC). Source of these receptors: a woman aged 40 to 55 with alopecia areata. Some clones in this sample may be carry-over from other donors' samples.

This chain connects TRBV28 to TRBJ2-1; D gene uncertain. Germline CDR1 is MDHEN and CDR2 is SYDVKM. The CDR3 is made up of 15 amino acids. Trimming shortened V by 2 bases and J by 6 bases, and 14 bases separated the two germline ends. The CDR3: CASSLPASLGNEQFF. The CDR3 bases are TGTGCCAGCAGTTTACCAGCGTCCTTGGGCAATGAGCAGTTCTTC.

V is TRBV5-4 and J is TRBJ2-5, with TRBD2 identical over 15 bases. Germline trimming cut 8 bases from V and 7 bases from J; bases unmatched to any gene: 9. Germline V gives CDR1 SGHNT, CDR2 YYREEE (reference sequence). The CDR3 spans 15 residues. Here the CDR3 reads CASTDGTSGRLTQYF. The CDR3 bases are TGTGCCAGTACGGACGGGACTAGCGGGAGGTTGACCCAGTACTTC.

The V gene is TRBV4-1, the J gene TRBJ2-1; D gene uncertain. CDR1 is MGHRA, CDR2 YSYEKL, per germline. V lost 0 bases to trimming and J lost 4 bases, with 7 bases between them. The CDR3 extends over 14 amino acids. The CDR3 sequence: CASSQEGSYNEQFF. The CDR3 DNA sequence: TGCGCCAGCAGCCAAGAAGGCAGTTACAATGAGCAGTTCTTC.

In this sample, this clonotype turned up a few times. The chain joins TRBV29-1 to TRBJ1-1; D is uncertain. Germline V gene data show CDR1 as SQVTM and CDR2 as ANQGSEA. CDR3 length equals 9 residues. The V gene lost 7 bases and the J gene lost 8 bases, with 8 bases spanning the gap. The chain's CDR3 is CSAGGEAFF. As DNA, the CDR3 is TGCAGCGCGGGAGGGGAAGCTTTCTTT. Filled out from reference TRBV29-1 and TRBJ1-1, the complete variable domain reads SAVISQKPSRDICQRGTSLTIQCQVDSQVTMMFWYRQQPGQSLTLIATANQGSEATYESGFVIDKFPISRPNLTFSTLTVSNMSPEDSSIYLCSAGGEAFFGQGTRLTVV.

This chain connects TRBV4-1 to TRBJ2-7, with D unresolved. Germline CDR1 MGHRA, CDR2 YSYEKL. Trimming removed 4 bases at V and 8 bases at J, with 21 bases between. The CDR3 has 15 residues. The CDR3 region has the DNA TGCGCCAGCAGCCTGGGGATGACCCTTATTAACAAGCAGTACTTC. This gives the protein CASSLGMTLINKQYF.

The chain uses TRBV3-1 and TRBJ1-1, with 9 bases lining up with TRBD1. V lost 5 bases and J lost 5; bases outside the gene matches: 9. CDR1 is LGHDT and CDR2 is YNNKEL in the germline V gene (reference sequence). The CDR3 extends over 15 amino acids. The CDR3 DNA reads TGTGCCAGCAGCTTTCTGGGACAGGGTCGTACTGAAGCTTTCTTT. Translated: CASSFLGQGRTEAFF.

This clonotype occurred a few times. The chain carries TRBV5-1 and TRBJ2-5; no firm D call. Trimming removed 1 base from V and 0 bases from J, with 7 bases in between. CDR1 is SGHRS and CDR2 is YFSETQ in the germline V gene. This CDR3 contains 14 residues. DNA of the CDR3: TGCGCCAGCAGCTTGTCTATGTACCAAGAGACCCAGTACTTC. Residues: CASSLSMYQETQYF.

The chain carries TRBV20-1 and TRBJ2-7; 9 bases align to TRBD2. V dropped 0 bases and J dropped 4; count of bases not matched to a gene: 4. The V gene's germline CDR1 is DFQATT and CDR2 SNEGSKA (reference sequence). The CDR3 is 14 residues long. Here the CDR3 reads CSARDRGREYEQYF. The CDR3 nucleotides are TGCAGTGCTAGAGATCGCGGGAGGGAGTACGAGCAGTACTTC.

CDR3 sequence reads: CASSLSFADTEAFF. For the CDR3, the DNA is TGTGCCAGCTCACTCAGTTTCGCGGACACTGAAGCTTTCTTT. This chain uses TRBV18 with TRBJ1-1; D gene unclear. Germline V CDR1 and CDR2: KGHSH, LQKENI. The V and J ends lost 4 bases and 3 bases respectively, with 12 bases between them. The CDR3 covers 14 residues.

This chain uses TRBV5-6 with TRBJ2-5; D is possibly TRBD1 or TRBD2 (6 bases each). Trimming pared 7 bases from V and 2 bases from J, leaving 12 bases between. In germline, CDR1 is SGHDT, CDR2 YYEEEE. The CDR3 runs to 13 residues. The CDR3 DNA reads TGTGCCAGCCATGGGGGGCCTCAAGAGACCCAGTACTTC. This sequence encodes CASHGGPQETQYF.

This chain joins TRBV12-3 or TRBV12-4 and TRBJ1-1; possibly TRBD1 for D (5 bases). This CDR3 contains 12 residues. With 5 bases removed from V and 12 bases from J, the gap between germline ends came to 16 bases. The chain's CDR3 is CASSGTSWGPFF. CDR3 DNA: TGTGCCAGCAGTGGGACGAGTTGGGGCCCTTTCTTT.

The rearrangement links TRBV4-1 to TRBJ1-3; D might be TRBD1 (6 bases). The V gene's germline CDR1 is MGHRA and CDR2 YSYEKL. This CDR3 has 14 residues. The V end was cut by 0 bases, the J end by 4 bases, with 7 bases between. The CDR3 nucleotides are TGCGCCAGCAGCCAAGATGGACAGGGAAACACCATATATTTT. Translating gives CASSQDGQGNTIYF.

This sequence joins TRBV6-5 and TRBJ1-3; D remains unclear. Germline CDR1 reads MNHEY; CDR2 reads SVGAGI. V was cut by 0 bases and J by 0 bases, with 12 bases left in between. This CDR3 comprises 17 residues. CDR3 in DNA: TGTGCCAGCAGTTACTCAGGCGGGCCGAGCTCTGGAAACACCATATATTTT. It codes for CASSYSGGPSSGNTIYF.

The rearrangement links TRBV28 to TRBJ1-2, with a possible D match to TRBD1 (6 bases). The CDR3 has 16 amino acids. V was clipped by 2 bases and J by 4 bases, with 17 bases between them. Germline V gene lookup returns CDR1 MDHEN and CDR2 SYDVKM. The CDR3 sequence: CASSLASGTFIYGYTF. The CDR3 bases are TGTGCCAGCAGTTTAGCCTCCGGGACATTCATCTATGGCTACACCTTC.

This CDR3 is CASSLLNSEKLFF. The CDR3 DNA is TGTGCCAGCAGCTTACTTAACAGCGAAAAACTGTTTTTT. The chain recombines TRBV7-2 with TRBJ1-4, with D hard to call. The CDR3 is 13 residues long. Germline values: CDR1 SGHTA, CDR2 FQGNSA. Trimming cost V 2 bases and J 8 bases, with 9 bases left between them. Using reference TRBV7-2 and TRBJ1-4 for the parts outside the CDR3, the full variable domain is GAGVSQSPSNKVTEKGKDVELRCDPISGHTALYWYRQSLGQGLEFLIYFQGNSAPDKSGLPSDRFSAERTGGSVSTLTIQRTQQEDSAVYLCASSLLNSEKLFFGSGTQLSVL.

A few counts support this clonotype. The chain joins TRBV6-5 to TRBJ2-1; D possibly matches TRBD1 or TRBD2 (5 bases each). Looked up from germline, CDR1 is MNHEY and CDR2 is SVGAGI. Trimming stripped 2 bases from V and 8 bases from J, with 10 bases between. The CDR3 length is 13 residues. The CDR3 DNA reads as TGTGCCAGCAGTTACGGGGGAGCGGATGAGCAGTTCTTC. This translates into CASSYGGADEQFF.

This clonotype appeared a few times. This sequence joins TRBV18 and TRBJ1-2; D unresolved. Germline CDR1 is KGHSH and CDR2 is LQKENI. This CDR3 contains 14 residues. V dropped 2 bases and J dropped 4 bases, with 11 bases sitting between them. The DNA for the CDR3 is TGTGCCAGCTCACCAACCAAGGGCGGCTATGGCTACACCTTC. Translated: CASSPTKGGYGYTF.

The chain links TRBV6-2 or TRBV6-3 to TRBJ2-3; possible D gene TRBD2, 6 bases. This CDR3 is 13 amino acids long. Per the germline V gene, CDR1 is MNHEY and CDR2 is SVGEGT. V was shortened by 4 bases and J by 7 bases, with 12 bases between the two germline ends. The CDR3 protein is CASSSGGPNTQYF. Written as DNA, the CDR3 is TGTGCCAGCAGTTCCGGAGGGCCGAATACGCAGTATTTT.

V is TRBV19 and J is TRBJ2-2, with no clear D. V lost 1 base, J lost 4 bases, and 16 bases lay in between. The CDR3 is 17 amino acids. Germline V gene lookup returns CDR1 LNHDA and CDR2 SQIVND (reference sequence). The CDR3 reads CASSIGARGRITGELFF. In nucleotides, the CDR3 is TGTGCCAGTAGTATAGGGGCCCGAGGACGGATCACCGGGGAGCTGTTTTTT.

This chain joins TRBV3-1 and TRBJ1-1; TRBD1 might be the D (6 bases). The germline V and J ends were trimmed by 3 bases and 1 base, with 12 bases remaining between them. The length of the CDR3 is 15 residues. Germline-derived CDR1 and CDR2 are LGHDT and YNNKEL (reference sequence). The DNA of the CDR3 is TGTGCCAGCAGCCACCGGACAGCGCCGAACACTGAAGCTTTCTTT. Translated, it gives CASSHRTAPNTEAFF.

This sequence joins TRBV5-6 and TRBJ2-7, with 8 bases lining up with TRBD2. The germline V gene encodes CDR1 SGHDT and CDR2 YYEEEE. There are 14 residues in the CDR3. Germline trimming cut 4 bases from V and 3 bases from J; bases unmatched to any gene: 6. CDR3 protein: CASSRREGSYEQYF. The CDR3 coding sequence is TGTGCCAGCAGCCGTCGGGAGGGCAGCTACGAGCAGTACTTC.

V usage is TRBV5-5 and J usage is TRBJ1-1; tentative D call: TRBD1 (5 bases). Germline CDR1 SGHKS, CDR2 YYEKEE (reference sequence). V was shortened by 4 bases and J by 6 bases, with 19 bases between the two germline ends. CDR3 length: 15 amino acids. Written as DNA, the CDR3 is TGTGCCAGCAGCGGAGACTTTGGGGGTTGCGCTGAAGCTTTCTTT. This encodes CASSGDFGGCAEAFF. The full variable domain, its missing parts supplied by reference TRBV5-5 and TRBJ1-1, is DAGVTQSPTHLIKTRGQQVTLRCSPISGHKSVSWYQQVLGQGPQFIFQYYEKEERGRGNFPDRFSARQFPNYSSELNVNALLLGDSALYLCASSGDFGGCAEAFFGQGTRLTVV.

This clonotype was detected a few times. This chain uses TRBV4-3 with TRBJ1-2; D possibly corresponds to TRBD1 (5 bases). V was trimmed by 3 bases and J by 7 bases, leaving 12 bases between them. Germline CDR1 LGHNA, CDR2 YSLEER. The CDR3 is 13 residues long. The CDR3 DNA sequence: TGCGCCAGCAGCCACGAGGGGCGGGGTGGCTACACCTTC. Translating gives CASSHEGRGGYTF.

This rearrangement joins TRBV12-3 or TRBV12-4 to TRBJ1-5; 7 bases line up with TRBD1. The CDR3 sequence is 14 residues long. V lost 6 bases, J lost 4 bases, and 6 bases stayed unmatched. CDR3 DNA: TGTGCCAGCAGGGCCGGGACAGCTAATCAGCCCCAGCATTTT. Its protein product is CASRAGTANQPQHF.

This clonotype was seen many times. This chain links TRBV7-2 with TRBJ2-1; tentative D call: TRBD1 (6 bases). From germline, CDR1 is SGHTA and CDR2 FQGNSA. V lost 1 base and J lost 8, with 12 bases in between. The CDR3 length is 14 residues. This CDR3 reads CASSLGAGAHEQFF. The CDR3 DNA reads as TGTGCCAGCAGCTTAGGGGCAGGGGCCCATGAGCAGTTCTTC. Together with reference TRBV7-2 and TRBJ2-1, the CDR3 gives the full variable domain: GAGVSQSPSNKVTEKGKDVELRCDPISGHTALYWYRQSLGQGLEFLIYFQGNSAPDKSGLPSDRFSAERTGGSVSTLTIQRTQQEDSAVYLCASSLGAGAHEQFFGPGTRLTVL.

The rearrangement joins TRBV5-1 to TRBJ2-7, with a possible D match to TRBD1 (7 bases). The length of the CDR3 is 15 residues. Germline values: CDR1 SGHRS, CDR2 YFSETQ. Trimming pared 4 bases from V and 3 bases from J, leaving 17 bases between. The CDR3 loop is CASSPQGGTYYEQYF. CDR3 sequence (DNA): TGCGCCAGCAGCCCCCAGGGGGGCACTTACTACGAGCAGTACTTC.

This clonotype was picked up a small number of times. V gene TRBV21-1 combines with J gene TRBJ2-7; the D call TRBD1 from the table was never checked on the DNA. TRBV21-1 is a pseudogene locus. This CDR3 spans 15 amino acids. Here the CDR3 DNA reads TGTGCCAGCAGCAAGGAACCAACAGGGCCCTACGAGCAGTACTTC. This gives the protein CASSKEPTGPYEQYF.

This clonotype has more than one count but fewer than ten. The rearrangement joins TRBV20-1 to TRBJ2-7, with 7 positions matching TRBD1. This CDR3 is built from 13 residues. The ends lost 6 bases at V and 1 base at J; junction bases unmatched: 6. Germline V CDR1 and CDR2: DFQATT, SNEGSKA (reference sequence). The CDR3 loop reads CSAKPGQSYEQYF. The CDR3 bases are TGCAGTGCGAAGCCGGGACAGTCCTACGAGCAGTACTTC.